This T cell receptor (beta chain) was observed in a study of CD8+CD57+ T cells in acquired aplastic anemia. On the study more broadly: Isolated CD4+ and CD8+ cells, once sorted, yielded DNA averaging about 3 ug. Mean read depth for CD4+ cells from healthy donors was approximately 10 million.

General study results and limits: Controls did not differ significantly from patients in CD8+ Simpson's diversity. Patients and controls turned out to have some 30 CD8+ CDR3 sequences in common.

Note on this clonotype: Its antigen is unknown.

The CDR3 has 13 amino acids. Trimming removed 5 bases at V and 1 base at J, with 9 bases between. Per germline, CDR1 SQVTM and CDR2 ANQGSEA. It was genomic DNA that served as the template for profiling TCR beta VDJ and CDR3. Each CDR3 protein gets one entry after TCRdb re-called the reads with MiXCR. In the table there are around 140,000 distinct CDR3 sequences, about 40% of which are singletons. This clonotype originated in a human donor in good health, serving as a control. This chain connects TRBV29-1 to TRBJ1-5, with unresolved D. Sample: sorted CD4+, CD8+, or CD8+CD57+ T cells (not recorded which) from PBMCs. The CDR3 here is CSVRATSNQPQHF. DNA for the CDR3: TGCAGCGTTCGGGCGACGAGCAATCAGCCCCAGCATTTT.